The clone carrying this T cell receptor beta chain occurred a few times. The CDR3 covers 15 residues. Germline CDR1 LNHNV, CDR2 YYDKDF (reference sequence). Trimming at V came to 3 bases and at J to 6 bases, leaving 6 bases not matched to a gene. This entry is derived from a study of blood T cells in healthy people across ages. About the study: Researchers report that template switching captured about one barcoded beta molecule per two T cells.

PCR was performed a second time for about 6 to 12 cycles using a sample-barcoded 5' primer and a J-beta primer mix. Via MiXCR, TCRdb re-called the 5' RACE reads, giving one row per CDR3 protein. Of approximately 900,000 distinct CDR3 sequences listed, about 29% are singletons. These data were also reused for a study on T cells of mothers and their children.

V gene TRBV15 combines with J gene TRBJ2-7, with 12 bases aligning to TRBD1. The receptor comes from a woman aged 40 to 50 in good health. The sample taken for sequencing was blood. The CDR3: CATSRGQGAAGEQYF. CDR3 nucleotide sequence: TGTGCCACCAGCAGGGGACAGGGGGCGGCAGGCGAGCAGTACTTC.